This T cell receptor beta chain was sequenced in a study of T cell responses to AZD1222 COVID-19 vaccine. Study-wide results and limits: Baseline serology detected seropositivity in only five to seven AZD1222 recipients. Unmutated variant regions reportedly attract nearly half of all spike-specific TCRs.

The CDR3 extends over 19 amino acids. V shed 7 bases and J shed 2 bases, with 29 bases lying between them. TCRdb's copy holds only in-frame clones and misses some; the assay was immunoSEQ multiplex PCR. The table includes about 150,000 clones, about 85% detected once. Regarding this clone: Its antigen is unidentified.

Sequencing used peripheral blood, obtained after recovery from COVID-19. The source is an adult who had recovered from COVID-19. The chain couples TRBV6-7 to TRBJ1-1; D is uncertain. TRBV6-7 is annotated as an ORF whose role is uncertain. The CDR3 DNA follows: TGTGCCAGCACCTCTCCGTTACACGACGATCAACCAGATAACACTGAAGCTTTCTTT. Translating gives CASTSPLHDDQPDNTEAFF.